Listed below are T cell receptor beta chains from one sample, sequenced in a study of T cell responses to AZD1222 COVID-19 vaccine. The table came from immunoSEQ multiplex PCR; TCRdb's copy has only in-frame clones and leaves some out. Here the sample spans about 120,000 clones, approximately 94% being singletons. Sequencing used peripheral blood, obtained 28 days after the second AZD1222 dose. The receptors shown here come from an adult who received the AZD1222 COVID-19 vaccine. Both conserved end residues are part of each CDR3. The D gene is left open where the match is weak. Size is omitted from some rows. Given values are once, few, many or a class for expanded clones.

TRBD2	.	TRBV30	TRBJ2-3	CASTKRGHTDTQYF	TGTGCCTCGACAAAGCGGGGGCACACAGATACGCAGTATTTT
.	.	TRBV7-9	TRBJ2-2	CASSLGSTGRTGELFF	TGTGCCAGCAGCTTAGGCTCAACAGGGCGCACCGGGGAGCTGTTTTTT
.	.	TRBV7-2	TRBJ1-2	CASSLGQGNYGYTF	TGTGCCAGCAGCTTAGGTCAGGGGAACTATGGCTACACCTTC
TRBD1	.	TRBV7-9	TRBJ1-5	CASSFILTGGQPQHF	TGTGCCAGCAGCTTTATCCTGACAGGGGGACAGCCCCAGCATTTT
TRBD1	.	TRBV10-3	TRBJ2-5	CAISVTGVIETQYF	TGTGCCATCAGTGTGACAGGGGTGATCGAGACCCAGTACTTC
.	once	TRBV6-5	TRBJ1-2	CASSLPGAGSLSGYTF	TGTGCCAGCAGTTTACCCGGGGCAGGCTCCTTGAGTGGCTACACCTTC
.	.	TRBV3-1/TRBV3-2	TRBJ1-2	CASSQGDRRCGYTF	TGTGCCAGCAGCCAAGGAGACAGGAGATGTGGCTACACCTTC
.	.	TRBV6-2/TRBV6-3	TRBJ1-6	CASSYPFSWGEGSPLHF	TGTGCCAGCAGTTACCCCTTTTCATGGGGGGAGGGGTCACCCCTCCACTTT
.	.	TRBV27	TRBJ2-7	CASSLRSAYEQYF	TGTGCCAGCAGTTTGAGAAGCGCCTACGAGCAGTACTTC
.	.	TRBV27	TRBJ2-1	CASSPGGTSYNEQFF	TGTGCCAGCAGTCCCGGCGGGACTTCCTACAATGAGCAGTTCTTC
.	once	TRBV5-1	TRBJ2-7	CASNIGLSSYEQYF	TGCGCCAGTAACATCGGACTGAGCTCCTACGAGCAGTACTTC
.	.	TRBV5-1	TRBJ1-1	CASSRGAAVNTEAFF	TGCGCCAGCAGCCGAGGGGCAGCGGTGAACACTGAAGCTTTCTTT
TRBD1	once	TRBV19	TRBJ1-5	CASSWTGSNQPQHF	TGTGCCAGTAGCTGGACAGGTAGCAATCAGCCCCAGCATTTT
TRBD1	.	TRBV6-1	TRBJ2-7	CASSDGQGSYEQYF	TGTGCCAGCAGTGACGGACAGGGCTCCTACGAGCAGTACTTC
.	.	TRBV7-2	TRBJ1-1	CASSPTQSLNTEAFF	TGTGCCAGCAGCCCTACACAATCTTTGAACACTGAAGCTTTCTTT
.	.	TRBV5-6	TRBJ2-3	CAGHRDSTDTQYF	TGTGCCGGCCACAGGGACAGCACAGATACGCAGTATTTT
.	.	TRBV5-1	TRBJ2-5	CASSLDFPETQYF	TGCGCCAGCAGCTTGGACTTCCCAGAGACCCAGTACTTC
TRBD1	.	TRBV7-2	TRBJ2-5	CASTLRGKETQYF	TGTGCCAGCACCCTCAGGGGGAAAGAGACCCAGTACTTC
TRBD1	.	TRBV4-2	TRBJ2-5	CASSQGYRDRGHQETQYF	TGTGCCAGCAGCCAAGGTTACCGGGACAGGGGGCACCAAGAGACCCAGTACTTC
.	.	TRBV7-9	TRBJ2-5	CASSYHREETQYF	TGTGCCAGCAGCTATCACAGGGAAGAGACCCAGTACTTC
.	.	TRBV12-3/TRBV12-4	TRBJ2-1	CASSLTDNNEQFF	TGTGCCAGCAGTTTAACGGACAACAATGAGCAGTTCTTC
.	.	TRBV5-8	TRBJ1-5	CASSHTGLIRDGNQPQHF	TGTGCCAGCAGCCATACAGGCCTTATTAGGGATGGCAATCAGCCCCAGCATTTT
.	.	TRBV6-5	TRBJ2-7	CASSYSARVGTYEQYF	TGTGCCAGCAGTTACTCGGCCAGGGTCGGAACCTACGAGCAGTACTTC
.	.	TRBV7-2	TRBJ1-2	CASSPSARSDYGYTF	TGTGCCAGCAGCCCGTCGGCCAGGAGTGACTATGGCTACACCTTC
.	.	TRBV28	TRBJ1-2	CASSFGGDPYGYTF	TGTGCCAGCAGTTTCGGAGGCGACCCCTATGGCTACACCTTC
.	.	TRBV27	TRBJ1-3	CASSSTGRGANTIYF	TGTGCCAGCAGTTCCACGGGACGGGGAGCAAACACCATATATTTT
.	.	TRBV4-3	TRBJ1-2	CASSQVSGRGYTF	TGCGCCAGCAGCCAAGTAAGCGGCCGTGGCTACACCTTC
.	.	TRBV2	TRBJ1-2	CASIGTGSHGYTF	TGTGCCAGCATAGGAACAGGCAGTCATGGCTACACCTTC
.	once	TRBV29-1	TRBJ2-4	CSIPGPAKNIQYF	TGCAGCATCCCAGGCCCGGCCAAAAACATTCAGTACTTC
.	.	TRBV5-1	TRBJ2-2	CASSSPGSGGTGELFF	TGCGCCAGCAGCTCCCCGGGGAGCGGCGGCACCGGGGAGCTGTTTTTT
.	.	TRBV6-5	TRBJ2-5	CASGPGLETQYF	TGTGCCAGCGGGCCCGGGTTGGAGACCCAGTACTTC
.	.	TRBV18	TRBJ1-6	CASSLDRRNSPLHF	TGTGCCAGCTCACTAGACAGGCGTAATTCACCCCTCCACTTT
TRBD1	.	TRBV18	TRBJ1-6	CASSPMDRRAGSPLHF	TGTGCCAGCTCACCAATGGACAGGCGAGCAGGTTCACCCCTCCACTTT
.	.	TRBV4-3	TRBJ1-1	CASSQDWTDNTEAFF	TGCGCCAGCAGCCAAGACTGGACGGATAACACTGAAGCTTTCTTT